This TCR beta chain was obtained from a study of technical replicates of blood from a few donors. Using immunoSEQ multiplex PCR, the repertoire was profiled, and TCRdb retains in-frame clones only, with some absent. The top ten hold roughly 4.8% of the sample, which has about 69,000 clones, around 90% seen once. The CDR3 extends over 14 amino acids. Germline lookup yields CDR1 SGHRS and CDR2 YFSETQ. The V gene lost 0 bases and the J gene lost 1 base, with 7 bases spanning the gap. The TCR comes from a human donor in good health. Some clones in this sample may be carry-over from other donors' samples. The chain combines TRBV5-1 with TRBJ1-1; D unclear. The specimen was PBMCs. The CDR3 is CASSLVAGNTEAFF. As DNA, the CDR3 is TGCGCCAGCAGCTTGGTCGCAGGGAACACTGAAGCTTTCTTT.